Listed below are T cell receptor beta chains from one sample, sequenced in a study of T cell repertoires in aging, cancer and after chemotherapy. TCRdb processed the multiplex PCR reads anew with MiXCR; each CDR3 protein has one entry. The data contain some 130 distinct CDR3 sequences, approximately 24% of them singletons. Sequencing used blood. The receptors derive from a human donor with a blood cancer. Both conserved end residues are part of each CDR3. The D gene is left open where the match is weak. The size of a clone is reported for some rows only, either as once, few or many, or as a class for expanded clones.

-,TRBV7-2,-,TRBJ2-1,CASSSAGGNEQFF,TGTGCCAGCAGCTCTGCCGGAGGAAATGAGCAGTTCTTC
once,TRBV19,TRBD1,TRBJ2-7,CASSSGTVGSYEQYF,TGTGCCAGTAGTTCCGGGACAGTGGGCTCCTACGAGCAGTACTTC
-,TRBV7-9,TRBD1,TRBJ2-7,CASNRLIQGEFGQYF,TGTGCCAGCAACCGTTTAATACAGGGGGAGTTTGGGCAGTACTTC
-,TRBV4-1,-,TRBJ1-5,CASSQDRGQSNQPQHF,TGCGCCAGCAGCCAAGATAGGGGCCAGAGCAATCAGCCCCAGCATTTT
large,TRBV12-3/TRBV12-4,-,TRBJ1-1,CASSLLNMNTEAFF,TGTGCCAGCAGTTTATTAAATATGAACACTGAAGCTTTCTTT
medium-sized,TRBV28,TRBD2,TRBJ2-5,CASSLVREGQETQYF,TGTGCCAGCAGTCTGGTGAGGGAGGGCCAAGAGACCCAGTACTTC
large,TRBV5-5,-,TRBJ2-7,CASSYFSGPTYEQYF,TGTGCCAGCAGCTATTTCAGCGGGCCTACTTACGAGCAGTACTTC
medium-sized,TRBV14,-,TRBJ2-3,CASSPYLRTDTQYF,TGTGCCAGCAGCCCTTACCTACGCACAGATACGCAGTATTTT
large,TRBV7-9,TRBD2,TRBJ2-3,CASSFHRPGTSGSTDTQYF,TGTGCCAGCAGCTTCCACCGACCTGGGACTAGCGGGAGCACAGATACGCAGTATTTT
-,TRBV4-3,-,TRBJ1-5,CASSQVLTSNQPQHF,TGCGCCAGCAGCCAAGTTCTCACTAGCAATCAGCCCCAGCATTTT
medium-sized,TRBV29-1,-,TRBJ2-1,CSVVGVDGYNEQFF,TGCAGCGTCGTCGGAGTCGACGGCTACAATGAGCAGTTCTTC
medium-sized,TRBV5-4,TRBD1,TRBJ2-7,CASSPRGSSYEQYF,TGTGCCAGCAGCCCCAGGGGGAGCTCCTACGAGCAGTACTTC
hyperexpanded,TRBV29-1,-,TRBJ2-6,CSVEQDSGANVLTF,TGCAGCGTTGAACAAGACTCTGGGGCCAACGTCCTGACTTTC
medium-sized,TRBV7-9,-,TRBJ1-2,CASSLAGGYTF,TGTGCCAGCAGCTTAGCTGGAGGCTACACCTTC